The 13 T cell receptor beta chains reported below all come from one sample, sequenced in a study of vaccination and CD4 T cells after COVID-19 (dated by TCRdb to between 2021 and 2024). The treatment or condition label on this specimen signifies: roughly 11-day PBMC culture with coronavirus spike peptide pools or control peptides (ViraFEST assay). Antigens of these TCRs are unknown. The method was PCR. TCRdb names Illumina iSeq 100 as the instrument used. TCR sequencing of DNA from cultured CD4+ T cells used the Oncomine TCR Beta short-read assay at the Johns Hopkins FTIC core. In TCRdb, the public reads were trimmed at Q25 with fastp and aligned with MiXCR, with productive beta chains retained. Entries are consolidated by CDR3 protein sequence, retaining the most common genes and DNA. The table for this sample lists about 13,000 distinct CDR3 sequences; 56% of them were counted only once. The top ten clonotypes cover around 12% of the sample.

Sequenced input: CD4+ T cells from blood, cultured in vitro. All receptors derive from a human donor who had recovered from COVID-19.

The CDR3 DNA follows: TGTGCCAGCAGTTTAAGGAGGGGGGAGACCCAGTACTTC. It codes for CASSLRRGETQYF. This chain uses TRBV27 with TRBJ2-5; D possibly uses TRBD1 or TRBD2 (6 bases each). The V end was cut by 2 bases, the J end by 5 bases, with 9 bases between. Germline CDR1 reads MNHEY; CDR2 reads SMNVEV (reference sequence). The CDR3 spans 13 residues.

The genes are TRBV10-3 and TRBJ2-5; 8 bases map to TRBD2. The CDR3 sequence is 13 residues long. J gave up 4 bases and V 10 bases, and 8 bases lay outside the gene matches. The V gene's germline CDR1 is ENHRY and CDR2 SYGVKD. The CDR3 here is CATRAGVGETQYF. The CDR3 region has the DNA TGTGCCACACGAGCGGGAGTGGGAGAGACCCAGTACTTC.

This rearrangement joins TRBV19 to TRBJ1-5, with D unresolved. Trimming left V 0 bases short and J 7 bases short, with 19 bases between. Germline values: CDR1 LNHDA, CDR2 SQIVND (reference sequence). The CDR3 is 17 amino acids. In DNA form, the CDR3 reads TGTGCCAGTAGTATAGATCCCACAAAGGGTAATCAACAGCCCCAGCATTTT. This codes for CASSIDPTKGNQQPQHF. The variable domain in full, with the rest retrieved from reference TRBV19 and TRBJ1-5, is DGGITQSPKYLFRKEGQNVTLSCEQNLNHDAMYWYRQDPGQGLRLIYYSQIVNDFQKGDIAEGYSVSREKKESFPLTVTSAQKNPTAFYLCASSIDPTKGNQQPQHFGDGTRLSIL.

The chain combines TRBV6-1 with TRBJ2-5; TRBD2 matches 12 bases. This CDR3 region has 21 residues. The V gene end was trimmed by 5 bases and the J gene end by 1 base; junction bases not matched to a gene: 20. CDR1 and CDR2 from the germline V gene are MNHNS and SASEGT. The CDR3 DNA is TGTGCCAGCAGTCAACCGGAGGGACTAGCGGGCTACTTGAGCGGCCAAGAGACCCAGTACTTC. Its translation is CASSQPEGLAGYLSGQETQYF.

The sample holds one count of this clonotype. The chain joins TRBV20-1 to TRBJ2-7; 14 bases map to TRBD2. The CDR3 covers 17 residues. V was pared by 5 bases and J by 0 bases, with 9 bases of the junction left unmatched. Germline-derived CDR1 and CDR2 are DFQATT and SNEGSKA (reference sequence). CDR3 protein: CSAAGTSGGRGSYEQYF. DNA of the CDR3: TGCAGTGCTGCCGGGACTAGCGGGGGCCGGGGCTCCTACGAGCAGTACTTC.

The V call is TRBV7-3, the J call TRBJ1-1, with D hard to call. The CDR3 has 13 amino acids. CDR1 is SGHTA, CDR2 FQGTGA, per germline. The germline V and J ends were trimmed by 5 bases and 4 bases, with 11 bases remaining between them. In DNA form, the CDR3 reads TGTGCCAGCAGCCAGTCCTTGGGCACTGAAGCTTTCTTT. As protein: CASSQSLGTEAFF.

V is TRBV6-2 or TRBV6-3 and J is TRBJ2-2, with TRBD2 identical over 7 bases. The germline V gene has CDR1 MNHEY and CDR2 SVGEGT. CDR3 size: 15 residues. V was pared by 6 bases and J by 0 bases, with 4 bases of the junction left unmatched. This CDR3 reads CASRGRGANTGELFF. DNA for the CDR3: TGTGCCAGCAGGGGGAGGGGTGCGAACACCGGGGAGCTGTTTTTT.

J is TRBJ2-7 and V is TRBV6-1, with a possible D match to TRBD1 (8 bases). This CDR3 spans 16 amino acids. V gave up 7 bases and J gave up 5 bases, with 24 bases separating them. Germline CDR1 is MNHNS and CDR2 is SASEGT. CDR3 amino acids: CASKKRTGLAEDEQYF. DNA for the CDR3: TGTGCCAGCAAAAAAAGGACAGGGCTAGCGGAGGACGAGCAGTACTTC.

The chain employs TRBV20-1 and TRBJ2-5; 8 bases match TRBD2. The V and J ends lost 5 bases and 2 bases, in that order; junction bases with no gene match: 7. CDR3 length: 14 amino acids. The germline V gene encodes CDR1 DFQATT and CDR2 SNEGSKA (reference sequence). The chain's CDR3 is CSARSGSGQETQYF. CDR3 sequence (DNA): TGCAGTGCTCGAAGCGGGAGTGGGCAAGAGACCCAGTACTTC.

The chain joins TRBV19 to TRBJ2-7, with 8 bases matching TRBD1. In germline, CDR1 is LNHDA, CDR2 SQIVND (reference sequence). The junction had 15 bases not matched to a gene; V was cut back by 6 bases and J by 5 bases. This CDR3 is 16 amino acids long. Here the CDR3 reads CASSQSGQGVFDEQYF. DNA for the CDR3: TGTGCCAGTAGCCAATCTGGACAGGGTGTTTTTGACGAGCAGTACTTC.

The J gene is TRBJ2-5, the V gene TRBV7-8, with D perhaps given as TRBD1 or TRBD2 (6 bases each). The CDR3 is 16 residues long. The germline V gene encodes CDR1 SGHVS and CDR2 FQNEAQ. Trimming removed 4 bases at V and 4 bases at J, with 19 bases between. The CDR3 region has the DNA TGTGCCAGCAGCTCTAGGGGGGCGCAGGCTGTAGAGACCCAGTACTTC. Translation: CASSSRGAQAVETQYF. Looking up the rest from reference TRBV7-8 and TRBJ2-5 gives the full variable domain: GAGVSQSPRYKVAKRGQDVALRCDPISGHVSLFWYQQALGQGPEFLTYFQNEAQLDKSGLPSDRFFAERPEGSVSTLKIQRTQQEDSAVYLCASSSRGAQAVETQYFGPGTRLLVL.

The rearrangement links TRBV2 to TRBJ1-2, with D hard to call. The CDR3 covers 14 residues. Germline CDR1 SNHLY, CDR2 FYNNEI. The V end lost 3 bases, the J end lost 8 bases, and 16 bases lay between the germline ends. The CDR3 reads CASSEVRGVRGYTF. In nucleotides, the CDR3 is TGTGCCAGCAGTGAGGTCCGCGGAGTTCGGGGCTACACCTTC.

DNA for the CDR3: TGTGCCAGCAGCTTCGGGCTAGCGGGTACCAAAATCTCCTACAATGAGCAGTTCTTC. Translated, it gives CASSFGLAGTKISYNEQFF. The gene calls are TRBV7-6 and TRBJ2-1; 8 bases align to TRBD2. This CDR3 region has 19 residues. Trimming cost V 3 bases and J 0 bases; bases outside gene matches: 13. The germline gives CDR1 SGHVS, CDR2 FNYEAQ.